Listed here are 32 T cell receptor beta chains from one sample, sequenced in a study of cytomegalovirus exposure and HLA in healthy donors. This PCR relied on a set of 60 Vbeta primers and 13 Jbeta primers. Generated by immunoSEQ multiplex PCR, the TCRdb table keeps only in-frame clones and is missing some. The profile shows 140,000 to 150,000 clones, about 80% of them singletons. The sequenced material came from PBMCs. The receptor source for this set is a man aged 40-49 years in good health and CMV-seropositive.

The V and J genes are TRBV5-6 and TRBJ2-1; D might be TRBD2 (5 bases). Trimming took 3 bases from V and 1 from J, leaving 14 bases between them. This CDR3 contains 16 residues. From germline, CDR1 is SGHDT and CDR2 YYEEEE. The CDR3 region has the DNA TGTGCCAGCAGCTGGGGAGCGGCTTCATCCTACAATGAGCAGTTCTTC. As protein: CASSWGAASSYNEQFF.

In the case of this clone: An end of the junction differs from the germline gene, which may be a read error. The gene calls are TRBV4-1 and TRBJ1-2, with 7 bases that match TRBD1. CDR1 and CDR2 (germline): MGHRA, YSYEKL. The CDR3 has 12 amino acids. Here the CDR3 DNA reads TGCGCCAGCAGCGACCGGGACAGTCTACACTGCTTC. Protein: CASSDRDSLHCF.

The V and J genes are TRBV30 and TRBJ2-7; 10 bases align to TRBD2. Unmatched junction bases numbered 11, after V lost 4 bases and J lost 2 bases. This CDR3 is 16 amino acids long. Germline CDR1 and CDR2: GTSNPN and SVGIG (reference sequence). The CDR3 region is CAWTFARTSGPYEQYF. CDR3 nucleotide sequence: TGTGCCTGGACGTTTGCTAGGACTAGCGGTCCCTACGAGCAGTACTTC.

The chain links TRBV9 to TRBJ2-1, with 12 bases identical to TRBD2. Trimming removed 3 bases from V and 3 bases from J; junction bases left unmatched: 4. The germline V gene has CDR1 SGDLS and CDR2 YYNGEE. The CDR3 extends over 16 amino acids. This chain's CDR3 is CASSAPSGRGYNEQFF. The CDR3 DNA sequence: TGTGCCAGCAGCGCACCTAGCGGGAGGGGCTACAATGAGCAGTTCTTC. Full variable domain (rest looked up from reference TRBV9 and TRBJ2-1): DSGVTQTPKHLITATGQRVTLRCSPRSGDLSVYWYQQSLDQGLQFLIQYYNGEERAKGNILERFSAQQFPDLHSELNLSSLELGDSALYFCASSAPSGRGYNEQFFGPGTRLTVL.

In the case of this clone: The CDR3 does not close with the conserved phenylalanine or tryptophan, likely indicating a read error. Because the CDR3's place on the DNA is in doubt, the DNA is left out and the CDR3 is given as listed by TCRdb. This rearrangement joins TRBV23-1 to TRBJ1-2; the DNA was not used to check the table's D call, TRBD1. TRBV23-1 is reported as an ORF; its role is uncertain. The length of the CDR3 is 10 amino acids, counting both ends. CDR3 protein: CASSQSRTGL.

V and J are TRBV28 and TRBJ1-2; D is unclear. V was trimmed by 1 base and J by 5 bases, leaving 5 bases between them. This CDR3 has 12 residues. In germline, CDR1 is MDHEN, CDR2 SYDVKM. CDR3 sequence (DNA): TGTGCCAGCAGTTTATCCCGTTATGGCTACACCTTC. Protein: CASSLSRYGYTF.

This rearrangement joins TRBV7-2 to TRBJ1-1; no clear D. The V end lost 0 bases, the J end lost 1 base, and 6 bases lay between the germline ends. CDR3 length: 14 residues. Germline V gene data show CDR1 as SGHTA and CDR2 as FQGNSA. Written as DNA, the CDR3 is TGTGCCAGCAGCTTAGCGCAGGCGAACACTGAAGCTTTCTTT. Protein: CASSLAQANTEAFF.

This chain joins TRBV7-9 and TRBJ2-3; tentatively, D is TRBD1 (5 bases). V was pared by 4 bases and J by 1 base, with 12 bases between. This CDR3 region has 15 residues. Looked up from germline, CDR1 is SEHNR and CDR2 is FQNEAQ (reference sequence). The CDR3 coding sequence is TGTGCCAGCAGCTCAGGGTACTCGGGCACAGATACGCAGTATTTT. It codes for CASSSGYSGTDTQYF.

The V gene is TRBV6-5, the J gene TRBJ2-7; no definite D call. Germline assignment: CDR1 MNHEY and CDR2 SVGAGI. This CDR3 has 15 residues. V was trimmed by 2 bases and J by 0 bases, leaving 11 bases between them. The CDR3 DNA reads as TGTGCCAGCAGTTACAGCAGCGAGAGCTCCTACGAGCAGTACTTC. Translation: CASSYSSESSYEQYF.

This clone was detected a few times. This chain uses TRBV7-8 with TRBJ1-2, with D perhaps matching TRBD1 (5 bases). Germline loops: CDR1 SGHVS, CDR2 FQNEAQ. This CDR3 comprises 15 residues. The V end lost 1 base, the J end lost 5 bases, and 14 bases lay between the germline ends. CDR3 sequence (DNA): TGTGCCAGCAGCTTAGTGGGCAGGGCCAATTATGGCTACACCTTC. Translation gives CASSLVGRANYGYTF.

The chain has TRBV7-2 and TRBJ2-5; TRBD2 matches at 10 bases. The CDR3 has 16 residues. The junction had 12 bases not matched to a gene; V was cut back by 6 bases and J by 5 bases. Germline CDR1 reads SGHTA; CDR2 reads FQGNSA. The CDR3: CASRSGRAGRGETQYF. The CDR3 bases are TGTGCCAGCAGGAGCGGGAGGGCAGGCAGGGGCGAGACCCAGTACTTC.

This clone came up a few times. This chain joins TRBV11-2 and TRBJ2-7; tentative D call: TRBD2 (6 bases). The germline CDR1 and CDR2 sequences are SGHAT and FQNNGV. CDR3 size: 13 residues. Trimming pared 2 bases from V and 6 bases from J, leaving 11 bases between. CDR3 sequence: CASSLRLEGEQYF. CDR3 nucleotide sequence: TGTGCCAGCAGCTTAAGACTAGAGGGCGAGCAGTACTTC. Full variable domain (remainder filled in from reference TRBV11-2 and TRBJ2-7): EAGVAQSPRYKIIEKRQSVAFWCNPISGHATLYWYQQILGQGPKLLIQFQNNGVVDDSQLPKDRFSAERLKGVDSTLKIQPAKLEDSAVYLCASSLRLEGEQYFGPGTRLTVT.

The V call is TRBV18, the J call TRBJ1-3; TRBD1 is a possible D gene (5 bases). The V gene's germline CDR1 is KGHSH and CDR2 LQKENI. V lost 3 bases and J 2 bases, leaving 8 bases between the germline ends. The CDR3 covers 14 residues. CDR3 sequence (DNA): TGTGCCAGCTCACCTCAGGGAACTGGAAACACCATATATTTT. Its protein is CASSPQGTGNTIYF.

The chain uses TRBV27 and TRBJ2-7; D possibly corresponds to TRBD2 (5 bases). The CDR3 sequence is 14 residues long. V was shortened by 4 bases and J by 6 bases, with 16 bases between the two germline ends. From germline, CDR1 is MNHEY and CDR2 SMNVEV (reference sequence). CDR3 coding DNA: TGTGCCAGCAGTTGGAGCGGAGAGCTATTCGAGCAGTACTTC. It encodes CASSWSGELFEQYF.

The V call is TRBV7-9, the J call TRBJ1-2; the match to TRBD1 covers 8 bases. The V segment lost 5 bases and the J segment 4 bases; nucleotides outside the gene matches: 6. Germline CDR1 SEHNR, CDR2 FQNEAQ (reference sequence). This CDR3 region has 14 residues. CDR3 amino acids: CASSIRQGSYGYTF. The CDR3 DNA reads as TGTGCCAGCAGCATTCGACAGGGGAGCTATGGCTACACCTTC.

The V and J genes are TRBV14 and TRBJ2-5, with no clear D. Germline V gene data show CDR1 as SGHDN and CDR2 as FVKESK. V lost 1 base and J lost 1, with 7 bases in between. The CDR3 extends over 14 amino acids. The CDR3 sequence: CASSQARFQETQYF. In nucleotides, the CDR3 is TGTGCCAGCAGCCAAGCCCGGTTCCAAGAGACCCAGTACTTC.

The chain uses TRBV11-1 and TRBJ1-1; 8 bases fit TRBD1. The ends lost 5 bases at V and 1 base at J; junction bases unmatched: 9. Germline V gene lookup returns CDR1 SGHAT and CDR2 FQDESV (reference sequence). This CDR3 is 16 amino acids long. The chain's CDR3 is CASSHDRGVKNTEAFF. In DNA form, the CDR3 reads TGTGCCAGCAGCCACGACAGGGGAGTGAAGAACACTGAAGCTTTCTTT.

This clone was seen only a few times. The chain recombines TRBV7-9 with TRBJ1-2, with TRBD1 as a possible D gene (5 bases). The CDR3 has 17 residues. V was cut by 1 base and J by 14 bases, with 29 bases left in between. Germline CDR1 and CDR2: SEHNR and FQNEAQ (reference sequence). CDR3 protein: CASSLGPLRGRGDEFTF. CDR3 DNA sequence: TGTGCCAGCAGCTTAGGTCCCCTGAGGGGCCGCGGGGACGAGTTTACCTTC. The entire variable domain, with the rest obtained from reference TRBV7-9 and TRBJ1-2, is as follows: DTGVSQNPRHKITKRGQNVTFRCDPISEHNRLYWYRQTLGQGPEFLTYFQNEAQLEKSRLLSDRFSAERPKGSFSTLEIQRTEQGDSAMYLCASSLGPLRGRGDEFTFGSGTRLTVV.

This sequence joins TRBV6-5 and TRBJ1-5; 8 bases map to TRBD1. CDR1 is MNHEY and CDR2 is SVGAGI in the germline V gene. The CDR3 is 16 amino acids. V shed 0 bases and J 3 bases; nucleotides not matched to a gene: 4. CDR3 sequence reads: CASSYSGRGLNQPQHF. The CDR3 bases are TGTGCCAGCAGTTACTCTGGCAGGGGGCTCAATCAGCCCCAGCATTTT.

This clone appeared a few times. The V and J genes are TRBV5-1 and TRBJ1-2, with TRBD1 matching over 7 bases. CDR1 and CDR2 (germline): SGHRS, YFSETQ. Trimming cost V 1 base and J 8 bases; bases outside gene matches: 8. The CDR3 has 14 amino acids. CDR3 DNA: TGCGCCAGCAGCTTGCGACAGGGTGGTTACGGCTACACCTTC. Protein: CASSLRQGGYGYTF.

CDR3 protein: CASSVRGQDEKLFF. The CDR3 DNA is TGTGCCAGCAGCGTCAGGGGTCAGGATGAAAAACTGTTTTTT. The chain carries TRBV9 and TRBJ1-4; TRBD1 is a possible D gene (6 bases). Germline-derived CDR1 and CDR2 are SGDLS and YYNGEE. V was pared by 2 bases and J by 6 bases, with 11 bases between. The CDR3 loop spans 14 amino acids.

This chain joins TRBV9 and TRBJ2-1, with 8 nucleotides matching TRBD1. The CDR3 contains 16 residues. The V gene's germline CDR1 is SGDLS and CDR2 YYNGEE. V lost 3 bases, J lost 7 bases, and 12 bases stayed unmatched. CDR3 sequence reads: CASSAGPKTGANEQFF. In nucleotides, the CDR3 is TGTGCCAGCAGCGCAGGCCCAAAGACAGGGGCGAATGAGCAGTTCTTC.

The chain joins TRBV9 to TRBJ2-3, with D possibly matching TRBD2 (5 bases). Germline lookup yields CDR1 SGDLS and CDR2 YYNGEE. The CDR3 is made up of 16 amino acids. Trimming took 2 bases from V and 3 from J, leaving 16 bases between them. The CDR3 nucleotides are TGTGCCAGCAGCGTCCGGGGTTTGGGAACAACAGATACGCAGTATTTT. It yields the protein CASSVRGLGTTDTQYF.

In this sample, this clone turned up once. The rearrangement joins TRBV2 to TRBJ1-6; D ambiguous. The V gene lost 6 bases and the J gene lost 8 bases, with 11 bases spanning the gap. Germline CDR1 reads SNHLY; CDR2 reads FYNNEI. CDR3 length: 13 residues. CDR3 nucleotides: TGTGCCAGCAGCCTAAACTCGGATTCACCCCTCCACTTT. Translating gives CASSLNSDSPLHF.

This clone was seen a single time. V and J are TRBV27 and TRBJ2-1, with TRBD2 identical over 11 bases. V trimming: 7 bases; J trimming: 3 bases; junction bases outside the gene matches: 5. The CDR3 covers 15 residues. CDR1 is MNHEY and CDR2 is SMNVEV in the germline V gene (reference sequence). The CDR3, as DNA: TGTGCCAGCAATGTCGGGACTAGCGGCTACAATGAGCAGTTCTTC. Its translation: CASNVGTSGYNEQFF.

This clone was detected a few times. The chain employs TRBV7-8 and TRBJ2-3; D is ambiguous. Deletions cut 6 bases from V and 2 bases from J, with 9 bases between. The CDR3 covers 13 residues. The germline CDR1 and CDR2 sequences are SGHVS and FQNEAQ. The CDR3 region is CASSRLHTDTQYF. CDR3 in DNA: TGTGCCAGCAGTCGACTTCACACAGATACGCAGTATTTT. Filled out from reference TRBV7-8 and TRBJ2-3, the complete variable domain reads GAGVSQSPRYKVAKRGQDVALRCDPISGHVSLFWYQQALGQGPEFLTYFQNEAQLDKSGLPSDRFFAERPEGSVSTLKIQRTQQEDSAVYLCASSRLHTDTQYFGPGTRLTVL.

In nucleotides, the CDR3 is TGCGCCAGCAGCCAGGCCACCGGAGATCAGCCCCAGCATTTT. It encodes CASSQATGDQPQHF. This chain joins TRBV4-3 and TRBJ1-5; unclear D gene. The CDR3 contains 14 residues. Germline V gene data show CDR1 as LGHNA and CDR2 as YSLEER. Trimming shortened V by 3 bases and J by 5 bases, and 11 bases separated the two germline ends.

The chain has TRBV10-3 and TRBJ2-2, with 7 bases lining up with TRBD1. This CDR3 is 15 amino acids long. V shed 6 bases, J shed 0 bases, and the junction held 4 bases outside the gene matches. CDR1 and CDR2 (germline): ENHRY, SYGVKD. In nucleotides, the CDR3 is TGTGCCATCAGCAGGACAGGTTCGAACACCGGGGAGCTGTTTTTT. Protein: CAISRTGSNTGELFF.

V usage is TRBV10-3 and J usage is TRBJ2-2; D ambiguous. Between the trimmed V and J ends, which lost 0 bases and 5 bases, there was a span of 7 bases. The CDR3 spans 14 residues. Germline loops: CDR1 ENHRY, CDR2 SYGVKD. The CDR3 bases are TGTGCCATCAGTGAGTCGAGTGAGACCGGGGAGCTGTTTTTT. Protein sequence: CAISESSETGELFF.

The rearrangement uses TRBV28 and TRBJ2-1, with TRBD2 identical over 13 bases. The CDR3 is 17 amino acids. After removal of 5 bases from V and 9 bases from J, the junction contained 13 bases not matched to a gene. The germline gives CDR1 MDHEN, CDR2 SYDVKM. The DNA for the CDR3 is TGTGCCAGCAGTCCCAGATACTCGGGACTAGCGGGATCTGAGCAGTTCTTC. It translates to CASSPRYSGLAGSEQFF.

This sequence joins TRBV6-4 and TRBJ2-3; 7 bases agree with TRBD2. CDR1 MRHNA and CDR2 SNTAGT come from the germline V gene. This CDR3 contains 15 residues. Germline trimming cut 3 bases from V and 0 bases from J; bases unmatched to any gene: 3. CDR3 region: CASSEGSGSTDTQYF. CDR3 nucleotides: TGTGCCAGCAGTGAAGGTAGCGGGAGCACAGATACGCAGTATTTT.

The rearrangement uses TRBV7-2 and TRBJ2-3; D might be TRBD2 (6 bases). CDR3 size: 14 residues. Germline V CDR1 and CDR2: SGHTA, FQGNSA. Trimming stripped 1 base from V and 4 bases from J, with 9 bases between. DNA of the CDR3: TGTGCCAGCAGCTTAGGCGGGACTCCAGATACGCAGTATTTT. It specifies CASSLGGTPDTQYF.